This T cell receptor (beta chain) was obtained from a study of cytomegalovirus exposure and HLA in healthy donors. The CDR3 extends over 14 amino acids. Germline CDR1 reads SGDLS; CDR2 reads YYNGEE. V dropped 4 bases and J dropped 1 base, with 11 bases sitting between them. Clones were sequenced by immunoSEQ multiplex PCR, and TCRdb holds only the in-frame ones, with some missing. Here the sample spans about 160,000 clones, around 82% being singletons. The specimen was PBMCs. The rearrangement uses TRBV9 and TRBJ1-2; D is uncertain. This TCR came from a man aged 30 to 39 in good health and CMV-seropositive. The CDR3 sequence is CASSLGSGNYGYTF. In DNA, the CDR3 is TGTGCCAGCAGCCTAGGTAGCGGTAACTATGGCTACACCTTC. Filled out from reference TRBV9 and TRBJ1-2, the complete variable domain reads DSGVTQTPKHLITATGQRVTLRCSPRSGDLSVYWYQQSLDQGLQFLIQYYNGEERAKGNILERFSAQQFPDLHSELNLSSLELGDSALYFCASSLGSGNYGYTFGSGTRLTVV.